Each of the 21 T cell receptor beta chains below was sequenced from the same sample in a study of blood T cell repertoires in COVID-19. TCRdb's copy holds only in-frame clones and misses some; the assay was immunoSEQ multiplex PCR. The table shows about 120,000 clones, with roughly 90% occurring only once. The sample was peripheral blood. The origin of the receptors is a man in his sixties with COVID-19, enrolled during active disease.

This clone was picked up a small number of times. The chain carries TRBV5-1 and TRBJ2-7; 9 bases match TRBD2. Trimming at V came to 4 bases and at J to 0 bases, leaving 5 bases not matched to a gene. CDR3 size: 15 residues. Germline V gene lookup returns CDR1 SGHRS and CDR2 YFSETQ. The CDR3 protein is CASSIAGVLSYEQYF. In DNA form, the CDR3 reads TGCGCCAGCAGCATAGCGGGGGTCCTCTCCTACGAGCAGTACTTC.

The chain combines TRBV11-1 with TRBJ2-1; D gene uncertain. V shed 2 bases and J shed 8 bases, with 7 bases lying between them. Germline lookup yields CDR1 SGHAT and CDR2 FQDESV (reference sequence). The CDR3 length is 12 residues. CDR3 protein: CASSLSGHEQFF. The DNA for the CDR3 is TGTGCCAGCAGCTTAAGTGGCCATGAGCAGTTCTTC. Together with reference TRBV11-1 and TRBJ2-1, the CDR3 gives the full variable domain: EAEVAQSPRYKITEKSQAVAFWCDPISGHATLYWYRQILGQGPELLVQFQDESVVDDSQLPKDRFSAERLKGVDSTLKIQPAELGDSAMYLCASSLSGHEQFFGPGTRLTVL.

The CDR3 nucleotides read TGTGCCAGCAGCTTATCGCCAGGATTGAACACTGAAGCTTTCTTT. Protein sequence: CASSLSPGLNTEAFF. The chain recombines TRBV7-6 with TRBJ1-1; D remains unclear. This CDR3 has 15 amino acids. With 2 bases removed from V and 0 bases from J, the gap between germline ends came to 10 bases. The germline gives CDR1 SGHVS, CDR2 FNYEAQ. Based on the CDR3 plus reference TRBV7-6 and TRBJ1-1, the full variable domain is GAGVSQSPRYKVTKRGQDVALRCDPISGHVSLYWYRQALGQGPEFLTYFNYEAQQDKSGLPNDRFSAERPEGSISTLTIQRTEQRDSAMYRCASSLSPGLNTEAFFGQGTRLTVV.

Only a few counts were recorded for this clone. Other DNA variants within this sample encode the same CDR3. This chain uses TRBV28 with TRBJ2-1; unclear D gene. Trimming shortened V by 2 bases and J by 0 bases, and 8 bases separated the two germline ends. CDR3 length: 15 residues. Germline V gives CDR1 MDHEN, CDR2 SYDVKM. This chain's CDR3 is CASSLRSSSYNEQFF. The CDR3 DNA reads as TGTGCCAGCAGTTTACGTAGCAGCTCCTACAATGAGCAGTTCTTC.

The chain's CDR3 is CASSRDSYGTEAFF. In nucleotides, the CDR3 is TGTGCCAGCAGCCGGGACAGTTATGGCACTGAAGCTTTCTTT. The V call is TRBV2, the J call TRBJ1-1; 7 nucleotides line up with TRBD1. V lost 6 bases and J lost 4; bases outside the gene matches: 8. CDR3 size: 14 residues. The V gene's germline CDR1 is SNHLY and CDR2 FYNNEI. The full variable domain, completed using reference TRBV2 and TRBJ1-1, is EPEVTQTPSHQVTQMGQEVILRCVPISNHLYFYWYRQILGQKVEFLVSFYNNEISEKSEIFDDQFSVERPDGSNFTLKIRSTKLEDSAMYFCASSRDSYGTEAFFGQGTRLTVV.

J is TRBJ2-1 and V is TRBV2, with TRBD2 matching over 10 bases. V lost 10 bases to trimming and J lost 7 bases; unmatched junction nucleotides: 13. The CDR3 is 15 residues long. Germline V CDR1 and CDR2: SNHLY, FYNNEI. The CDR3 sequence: CATNPTGLASNEQFF. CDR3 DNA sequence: TGTGCCACCAACCCAACGGGACTAGCGTCAAATGAGCAGTTCTTC.

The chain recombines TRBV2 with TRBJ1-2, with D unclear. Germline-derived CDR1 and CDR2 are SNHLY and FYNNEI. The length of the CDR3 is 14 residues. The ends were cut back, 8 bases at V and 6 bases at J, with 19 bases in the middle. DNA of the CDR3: TGTGCCAGCCCGAAGTTAATCGAGCGGGATGGCTACACCTTC. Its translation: CASPKLIERDGYTF. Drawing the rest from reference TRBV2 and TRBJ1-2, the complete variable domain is EPEVTQTPSHQVTQMGQEVILRCVPISNHLYFYWYRQILGQKVEFLVSFYNNEISEKSEIFDDQFSVERPDGSNFTLKIRSTKLEDSAMYFCASPKLIERDGYTFGSGTRLTVV.

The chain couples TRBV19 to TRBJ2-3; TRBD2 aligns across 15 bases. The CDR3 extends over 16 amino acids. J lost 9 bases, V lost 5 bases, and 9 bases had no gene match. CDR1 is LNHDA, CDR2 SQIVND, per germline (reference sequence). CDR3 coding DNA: TGTGCCAGTAGTCCACGGACTAGCGGGAGGGTTGTGACGCAGTATTTT. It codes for CASSPRTSGRVVTQYF.

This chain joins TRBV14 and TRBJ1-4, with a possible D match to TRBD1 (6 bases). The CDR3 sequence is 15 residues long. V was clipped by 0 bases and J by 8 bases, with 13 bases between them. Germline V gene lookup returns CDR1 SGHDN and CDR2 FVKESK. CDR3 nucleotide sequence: TGTGCCAGCAGCCAAGAGAGTTTTAGGGGGGAAAAACTGTTTTTT. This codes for CASSQESFRGEKLFF.

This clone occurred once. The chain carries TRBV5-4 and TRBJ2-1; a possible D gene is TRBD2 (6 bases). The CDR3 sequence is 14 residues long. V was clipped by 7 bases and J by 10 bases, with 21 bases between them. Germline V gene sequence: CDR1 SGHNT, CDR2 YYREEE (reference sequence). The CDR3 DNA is TGTGCCAGCTCTGATGGCGGAGGGCGAAGGGAGCAGTTCTTC. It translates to CASSDGGGRREQFF.

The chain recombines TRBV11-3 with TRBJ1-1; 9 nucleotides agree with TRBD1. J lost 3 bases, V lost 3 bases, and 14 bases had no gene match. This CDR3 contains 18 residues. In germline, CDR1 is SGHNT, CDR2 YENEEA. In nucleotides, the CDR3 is TGTGCCAGCAGCTTCCTGCGGGACAGGGCGATTGGGGACACTGAAGCTTTCTTT. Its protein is CASSFLRDRAIGDTEAFF.

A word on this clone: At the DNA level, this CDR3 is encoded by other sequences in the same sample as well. CDR3 region: CASSVGSRGDNEQFF. CDR3 in DNA: TGTGCCAGCAGCGTAGGAAGCCGCGGGGACAATGAGCAGTTCTTC. The chain links TRBV9 to TRBJ2-1; a possible D gene is TRBD2 (6 bases). CDR1 and CDR2 (germline): SGDLS, YYNGEE. There are 15 residues in the CDR3. V lost 0 bases, J lost 5 bases, and 12 bases lay in between.

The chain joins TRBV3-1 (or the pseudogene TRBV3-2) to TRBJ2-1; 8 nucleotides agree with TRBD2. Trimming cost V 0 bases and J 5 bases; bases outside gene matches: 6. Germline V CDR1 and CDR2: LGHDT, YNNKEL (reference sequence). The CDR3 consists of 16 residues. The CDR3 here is CASSQDQRERNNEQFF. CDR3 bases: TGTGCCAGCAGCCAAGACCAGCGGGAGCGTAACAATGAGCAGTTCTTC.

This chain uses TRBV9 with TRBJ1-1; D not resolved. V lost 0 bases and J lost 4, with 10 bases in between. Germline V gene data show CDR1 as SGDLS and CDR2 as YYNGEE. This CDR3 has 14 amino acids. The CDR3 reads CASSVVMEGTEAFF. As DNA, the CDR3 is TGTGCCAGCAGCGTAGTGATGGAGGGCACTGAAGCTTTCTTT.

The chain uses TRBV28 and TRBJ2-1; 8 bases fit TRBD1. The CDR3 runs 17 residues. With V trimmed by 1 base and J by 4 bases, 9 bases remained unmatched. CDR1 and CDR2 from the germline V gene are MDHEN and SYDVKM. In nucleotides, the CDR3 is TGTGCCAGCAGTTTATCACCCAGGACAGGGATTTACAATGAGCAGTTCTTC. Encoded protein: CASSLSPRTGIYNEQFF.

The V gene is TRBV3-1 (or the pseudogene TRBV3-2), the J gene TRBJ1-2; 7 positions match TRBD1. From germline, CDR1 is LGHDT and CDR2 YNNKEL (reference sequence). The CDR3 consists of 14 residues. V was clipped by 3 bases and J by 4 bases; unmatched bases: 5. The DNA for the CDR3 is TGTGCCAGCAGCCATATGGACAGGTTCTATGGCTACACCTTC. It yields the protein CASSHMDRFYGYTF.

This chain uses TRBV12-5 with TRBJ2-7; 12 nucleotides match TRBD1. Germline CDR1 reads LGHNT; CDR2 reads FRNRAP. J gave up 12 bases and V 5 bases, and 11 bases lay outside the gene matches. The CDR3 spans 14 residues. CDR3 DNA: TGTGCTAGTGGTCCGGGGACAGGGGGCAGATACTGGTACTTC. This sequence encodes CASGPGTGGRYWYF.

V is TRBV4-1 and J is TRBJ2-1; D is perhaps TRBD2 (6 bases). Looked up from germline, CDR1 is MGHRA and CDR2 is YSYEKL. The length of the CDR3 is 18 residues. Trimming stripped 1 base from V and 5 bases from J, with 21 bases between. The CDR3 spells CASSQVRRLAIINNEQFF. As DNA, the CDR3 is TGCGCCAGCAGCCAAGTCCGTCGGCTAGCGATAATCAACAATGAGCAGTTCTTC.

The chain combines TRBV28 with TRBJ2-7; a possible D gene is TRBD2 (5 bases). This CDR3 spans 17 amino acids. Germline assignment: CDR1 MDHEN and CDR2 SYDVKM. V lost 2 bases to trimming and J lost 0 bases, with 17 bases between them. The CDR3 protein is CASSLELDYLSSYEQYF. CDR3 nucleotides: TGTGCCAGCAGTTTAGAGTTAGACTATTTGAGCTCCTACGAGCAGTACTTC.

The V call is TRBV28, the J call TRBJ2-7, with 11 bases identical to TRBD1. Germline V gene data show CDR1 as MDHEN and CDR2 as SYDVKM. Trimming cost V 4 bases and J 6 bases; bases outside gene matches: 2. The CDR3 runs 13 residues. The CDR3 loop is CASSSGTGGEQYF. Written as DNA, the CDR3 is TGTGCCAGCAGTTCCGGGACAGGGGGCGAGCAGTACTTC.

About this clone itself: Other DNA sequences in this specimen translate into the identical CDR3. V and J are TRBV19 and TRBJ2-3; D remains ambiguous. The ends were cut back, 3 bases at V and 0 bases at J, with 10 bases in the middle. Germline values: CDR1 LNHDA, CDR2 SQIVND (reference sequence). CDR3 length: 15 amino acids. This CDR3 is CASSIGGGSTDTQYF. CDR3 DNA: TGTGCCAGTAGTATTGGCGGTGGAAGCACAGATACGCAGTATTTT. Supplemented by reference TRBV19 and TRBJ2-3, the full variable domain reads DGGITQSPKYLFRKEGQNVTLSCEQNLNHDAMYWYRQDPGQGLRLIYYSQIVNDFQKGDIAEGYSVSREKKESFPLTVTSAQKNPTAFYLCASSIGGGSTDTQYFGPGTRLTVL.